These 3 T cell receptor beta chains share one sample of origin, sequenced in a study of cytomegalovirus exposure and HLA in healthy donors. TCRdb keeps only in-frame clones here, not all; method: immunoSEQ multiplex PCR. There are fewer than 85,000 clones in the sample; over 85% occur only once, and 3% to 4.5% lies in the top ten. What was sequenced was PBMCs. These receptors were collected from a woman between 18 and 30 years old in good health and CMV-seropositive.

This clone was seen more than once but under ten times. The chain couples TRBV4-1 to TRBJ2-5; D is unresolved. CDR3 length: 13 amino acids. V lost 5 bases and J 4 bases, leaving 11 bases between the germline ends. CDR1 and CDR2 (germline): MGHRA, YSYEKL. Here the CDR3 DNA reads TGCGCCAGCAGCTATCGATCCGGAGAGACCCAGTACTTC. This gives the protein CASSYRSGETQYF.

The chain employs TRBV18 and TRBJ1-2, with a tentative D call TRBD1 (5 bases). Germline CDR1 is KGHSH and CDR2 is LQKENI. V shed 3 bases and J shed 8 bases, with 13 bases lying between them. The CDR3 has 13 amino acids. The DNA of the CDR3 is TGTGCCAGCTCACCCTCACAGACAGTCGGCTACACCTTC. Translated, it gives CASSPSQTVGYTF.

This chain links TRBV7-3 with TRBJ2-2; 10 bases map to TRBD1. The V gene's germline CDR1 is SGHTA and CDR2 FQGTGA. The CDR3 has 19 amino acids. Trimming took 7 bases from V and 0 from J; bases not matched to a gene: 14. This chain's CDR3 is CASIRPGQGLPANTGELFF. CDR3 nucleotides: TGTGCCAGCATAAGGCCGGGACAGGGGTTACCCGCGAACACCGGGGAGCTGTTTTTT.